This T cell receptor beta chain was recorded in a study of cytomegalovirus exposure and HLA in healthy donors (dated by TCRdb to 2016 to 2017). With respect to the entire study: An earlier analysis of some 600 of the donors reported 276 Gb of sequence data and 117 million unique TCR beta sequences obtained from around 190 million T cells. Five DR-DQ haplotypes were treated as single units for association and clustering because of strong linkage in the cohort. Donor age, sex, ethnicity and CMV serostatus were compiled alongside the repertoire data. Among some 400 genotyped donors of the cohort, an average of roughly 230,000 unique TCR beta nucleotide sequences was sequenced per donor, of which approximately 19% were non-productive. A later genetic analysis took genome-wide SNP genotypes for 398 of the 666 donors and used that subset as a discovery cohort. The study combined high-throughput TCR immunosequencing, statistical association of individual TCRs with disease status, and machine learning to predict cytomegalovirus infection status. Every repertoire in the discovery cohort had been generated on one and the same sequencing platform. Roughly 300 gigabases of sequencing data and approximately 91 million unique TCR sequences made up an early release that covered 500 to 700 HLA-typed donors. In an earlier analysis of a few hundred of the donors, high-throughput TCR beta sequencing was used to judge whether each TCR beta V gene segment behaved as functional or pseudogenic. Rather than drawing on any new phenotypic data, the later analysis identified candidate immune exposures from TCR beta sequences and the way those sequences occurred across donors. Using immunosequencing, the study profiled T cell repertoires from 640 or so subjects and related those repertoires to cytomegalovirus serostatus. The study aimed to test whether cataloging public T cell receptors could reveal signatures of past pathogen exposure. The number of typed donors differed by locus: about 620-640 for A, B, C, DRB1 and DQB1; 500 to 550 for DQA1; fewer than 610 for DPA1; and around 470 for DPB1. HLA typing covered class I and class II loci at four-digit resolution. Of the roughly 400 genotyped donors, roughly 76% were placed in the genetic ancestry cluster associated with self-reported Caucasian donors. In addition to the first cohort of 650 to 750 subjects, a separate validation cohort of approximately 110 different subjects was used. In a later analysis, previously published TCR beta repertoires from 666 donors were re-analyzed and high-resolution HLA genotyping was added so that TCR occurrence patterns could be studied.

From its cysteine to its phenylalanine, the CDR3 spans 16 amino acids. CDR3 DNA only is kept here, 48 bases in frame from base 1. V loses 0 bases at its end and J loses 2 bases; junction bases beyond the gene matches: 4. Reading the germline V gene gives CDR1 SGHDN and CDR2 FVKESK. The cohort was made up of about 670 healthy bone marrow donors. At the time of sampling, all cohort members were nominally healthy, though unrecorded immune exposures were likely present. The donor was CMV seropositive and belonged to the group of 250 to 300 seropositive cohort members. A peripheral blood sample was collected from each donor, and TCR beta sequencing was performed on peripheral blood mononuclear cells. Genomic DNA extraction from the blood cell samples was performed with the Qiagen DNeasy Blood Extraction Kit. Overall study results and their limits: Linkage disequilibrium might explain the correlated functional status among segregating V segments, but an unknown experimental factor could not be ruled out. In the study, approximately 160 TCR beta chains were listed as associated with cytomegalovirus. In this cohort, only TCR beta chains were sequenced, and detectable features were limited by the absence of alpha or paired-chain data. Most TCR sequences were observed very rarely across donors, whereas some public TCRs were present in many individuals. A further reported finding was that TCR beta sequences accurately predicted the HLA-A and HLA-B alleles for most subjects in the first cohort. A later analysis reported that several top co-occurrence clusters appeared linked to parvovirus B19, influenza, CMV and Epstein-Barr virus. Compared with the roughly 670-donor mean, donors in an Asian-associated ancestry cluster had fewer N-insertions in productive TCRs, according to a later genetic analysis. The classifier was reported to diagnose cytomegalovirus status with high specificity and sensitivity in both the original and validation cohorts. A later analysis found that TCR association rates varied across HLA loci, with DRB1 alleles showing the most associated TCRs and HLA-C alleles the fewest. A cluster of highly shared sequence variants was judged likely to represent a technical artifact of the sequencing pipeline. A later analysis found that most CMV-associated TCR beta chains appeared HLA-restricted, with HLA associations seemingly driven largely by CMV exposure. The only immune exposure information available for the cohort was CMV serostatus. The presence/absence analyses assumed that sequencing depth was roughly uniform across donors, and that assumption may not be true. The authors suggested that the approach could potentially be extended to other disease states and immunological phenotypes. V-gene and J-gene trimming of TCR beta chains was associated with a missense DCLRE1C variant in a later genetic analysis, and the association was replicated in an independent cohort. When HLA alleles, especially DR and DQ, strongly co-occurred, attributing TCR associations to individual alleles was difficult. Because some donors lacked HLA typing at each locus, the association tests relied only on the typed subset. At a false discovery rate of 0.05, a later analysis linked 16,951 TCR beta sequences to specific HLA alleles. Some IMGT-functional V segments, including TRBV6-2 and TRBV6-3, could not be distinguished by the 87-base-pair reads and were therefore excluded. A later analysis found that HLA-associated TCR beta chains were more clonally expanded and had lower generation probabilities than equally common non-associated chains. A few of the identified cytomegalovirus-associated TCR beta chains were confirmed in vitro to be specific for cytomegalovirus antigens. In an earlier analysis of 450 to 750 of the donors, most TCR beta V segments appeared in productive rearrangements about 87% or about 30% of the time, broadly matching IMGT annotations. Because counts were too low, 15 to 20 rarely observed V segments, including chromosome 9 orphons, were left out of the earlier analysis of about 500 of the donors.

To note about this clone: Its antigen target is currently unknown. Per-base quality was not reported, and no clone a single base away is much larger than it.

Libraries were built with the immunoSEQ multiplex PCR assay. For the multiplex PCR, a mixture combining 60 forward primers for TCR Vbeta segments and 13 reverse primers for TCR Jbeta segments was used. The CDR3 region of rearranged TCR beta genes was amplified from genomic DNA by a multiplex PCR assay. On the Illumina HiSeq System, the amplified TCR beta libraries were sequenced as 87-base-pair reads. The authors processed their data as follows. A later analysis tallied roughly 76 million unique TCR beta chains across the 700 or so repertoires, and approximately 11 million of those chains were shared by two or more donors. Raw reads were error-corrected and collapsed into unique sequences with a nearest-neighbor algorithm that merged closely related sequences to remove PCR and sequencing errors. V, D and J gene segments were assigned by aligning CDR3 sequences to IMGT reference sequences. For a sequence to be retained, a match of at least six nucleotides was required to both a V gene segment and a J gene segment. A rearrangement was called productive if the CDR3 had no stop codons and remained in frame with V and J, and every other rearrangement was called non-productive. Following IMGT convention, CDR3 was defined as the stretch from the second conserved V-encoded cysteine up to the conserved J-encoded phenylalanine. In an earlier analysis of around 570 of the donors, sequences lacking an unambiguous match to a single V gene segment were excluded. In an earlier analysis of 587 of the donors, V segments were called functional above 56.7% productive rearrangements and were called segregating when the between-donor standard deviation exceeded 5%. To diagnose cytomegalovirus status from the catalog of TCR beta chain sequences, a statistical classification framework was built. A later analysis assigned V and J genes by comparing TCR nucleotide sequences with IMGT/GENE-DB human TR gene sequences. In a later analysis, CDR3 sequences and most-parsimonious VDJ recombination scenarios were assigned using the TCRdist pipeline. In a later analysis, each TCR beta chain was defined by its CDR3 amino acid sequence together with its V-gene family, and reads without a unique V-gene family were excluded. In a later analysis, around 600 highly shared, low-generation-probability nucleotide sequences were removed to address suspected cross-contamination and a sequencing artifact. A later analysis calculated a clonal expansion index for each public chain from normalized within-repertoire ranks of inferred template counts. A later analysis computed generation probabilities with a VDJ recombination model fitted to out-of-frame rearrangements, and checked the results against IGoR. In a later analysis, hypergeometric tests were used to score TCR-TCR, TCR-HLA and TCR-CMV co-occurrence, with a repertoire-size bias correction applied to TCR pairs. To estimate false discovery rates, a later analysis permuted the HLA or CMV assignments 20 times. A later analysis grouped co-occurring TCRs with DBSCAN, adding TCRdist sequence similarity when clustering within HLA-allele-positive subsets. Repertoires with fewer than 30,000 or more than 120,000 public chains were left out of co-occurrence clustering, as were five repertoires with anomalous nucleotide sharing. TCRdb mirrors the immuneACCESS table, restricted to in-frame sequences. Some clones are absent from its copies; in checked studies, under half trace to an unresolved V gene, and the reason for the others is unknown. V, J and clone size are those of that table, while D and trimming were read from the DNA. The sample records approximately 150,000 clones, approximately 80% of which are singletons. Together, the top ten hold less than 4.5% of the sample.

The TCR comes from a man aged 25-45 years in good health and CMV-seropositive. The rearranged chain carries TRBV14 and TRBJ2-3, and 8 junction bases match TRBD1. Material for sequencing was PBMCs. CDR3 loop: CASSQDQGADTDTQYF. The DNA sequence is TGTGCCAGCAGCCAAGATCAGGGGGCAGACACAGATACGCAGTATTTT.